The sequence of this T cell receptor beta chain was determined in a study of T cell repertoires in cytomegalovirus infection. Turning to the study itself: A matching HLA type, together with CMV infection, was signaled by public TCR beta signatures. General study findings and limits: Clonotypes of TCR beta that were HLA-C-restricted and CMV-specific dominated the ex vivo response. Using cumulative public TCR beta family frequency, the authors identified those who carried CMV together with the relevant HLA.

Note on this clonotype: Its antigen is currently unknown.

TCRdb re-called the reads with MiXCR, one entry per CDR3 protein. The sample consists of some 300,000 distinct CDR3 sequences, about 8.8% of them appearing once. Material: PBMCs. This sequence was found in a human donor in good health (CMV status not recorded). Some clones in this sample may be carry-over from other donors' samples.

CDR3 nucleotide sequence: TGTGCCAGCAGTTACTCTTACAGGGGGCTTTTCGAGCAGTACTTC. Translated, it gives CASSYSYRGLFEQYF. J is TRBJ2-7 and V is TRBV6-5, with 9 bases aligning to TRBD1. Unmatched junction bases numbered 6, after V lost 0 bases and J lost 6 bases. Germline V gives CDR1 MNHEY, CDR2 SVGAGI. The CDR3 is 15 amino acids.